This T cell receptor beta chain came from a study of graft-versus-host responses after intestinal transplantation. Here immunoSEQ multiplex PCR was the method, and the copy in TCRdb shows in-frame clones only, minus some. The table lists 35,000 to 45,000 clones, around 94% of them singletons, with roughly 0.71% in the top ten. This CDR3 is 15 amino acids long. Deletions cut 3 bases from V and 0 bases from J, with 9 bases between. Germline CDR1 LNHDA, CDR2 SQIVND (reference sequence). The clonotype comes from a human patient who received an intestinal transplant, so some T cells may come from the graft donor. This sequence joins TRBV19 and TRBJ1-5; a weak D match, TRBD1 (6 bases). This material consisted of PBMCs, taken 16 days after intestinal transplant. The DNA for the CDR3 is TGTGCCAGTAGTATGACAGGCGATAGCAATCAGCCCCAGCATTTT. This sequence encodes CASSMTGDSNQPQHF.